Below, 14 T cell receptor beta chains from the same sample are listed, as sequenced in a study of T cell changes during pregnancy in multiple sclerosis (dated by TCRdb to about 2019). The library was prepared using the immunoSEQ multiplex PCR assay. TCRdb mirrors the immuneACCESS table, restricted to in-frame sequences. Some clones are absent from its copies; in checked studies, under half trace to an unresolved V gene, and the reason for the others is unknown. The sample includes about 44,000 clones, with approximately 92% observed a single time. The ten largest clones represent 1.3% of the sample. Sample: peripheral blood. The origin of the receptors is a female donor with multiple sclerosis, enrolled in a pregnancy study.

The rearrangement uses TRBV7-9 and TRBJ2-7, with TRBD1 matching 7 bases. This CDR3 comprises 15 residues. The germline V gene encodes CDR1 SEHNR and CDR2 FQNEAQ (reference sequence). Trimming at V came to 4 bases and at J to 3 bases, leaving 9 bases not matched to a gene. In nucleotides, the CDR3 is TGTGCCAGCAGCTACGAATTAGACAGGGACTACGAGCAGTACTTC. Translating it yields CASSYELDRDYEQYF.

The rearrangement links TRBV29-1 to TRBJ1-3; D possibly corresponds to TRBD1 (5 bases). The CDR3 runs 13 residues. CDR1 and CDR2 from the germline V gene are SQVTM and ANQGSEA. In DNA, the CDR3 is TGCACCGCTCTCCAGGGCTCTGGAAACACCATATATTTT. Protein: CTALQGSGNTIYF. Looking up the rest from reference TRBV29-1 and TRBJ1-3 gives the full variable domain: SAVISQKPSRDICQRGTSLTIQCQVDSQVTMMFWYRQQPGQSLTLIATANQGSEATYESGFVIDKFPISRPNLTFSTLTVSNMSPEDSSIYLCTALQGSGNTIYFGEGSWLTVV.

V usage is TRBV29-1 and J usage is TRBJ1-1, with D unresolved. The CDR3 extends over 10 amino acids. Germline V CDR1 and CDR2: SQVTM, ANQGSEA. V was cut by 5 bases and J by 8 bases, with 9 bases left in between. The CDR3 sequence: CSVREREAFF. The CDR3, as DNA: TGCAGCGTTAGAGAGAGGGAAGCTTTCTTT. The variable domain in full, completed from reference TRBV29-1 and TRBJ1-1, reads SAVISQKPSRDICQRGTSLTIQCQVDSQVTMMFWYRQQPGQSLTLIATANQGSEATYESGFVIDKFPISRPNLTFSTLTVSNMSPEDSSIYLCSVREREAFFGQGTRLTVV.

The rearrangement links TRBV6-6 to TRBJ2-2; the D gene is possibly TRBD2 (6 bases). The V and J ends lost 4 bases and 6 bases respectively, with 18 bases between them. CDR3 length: 16 amino acids. Germline loops: CDR1 MNHNY, CDR2 SVGAGI (reference sequence). The CDR3 nucleotides read TGTGCCAGCAGTTCCCCACTTCGGGAGCGCCCCGGGGAGCTGTTTTTT. It specifies CASSSPLRERPGELFF.

The chain has TRBV2 and TRBJ2-7; either TRBD1 or TRBD2 may fit D (5 bases each). Germline CDR1 is SNHLY and CDR2 is FYNNEI. V shed 8 bases and J shed 1 base, with 18 bases lying between them. CDR3 length equals 15 residues. CDR3 in amino acids: CASYGLRDPSYEQYF. The CDR3 DNA follows: TGTGCCAGCTACGGCTTGAGGGACCCTTCCTACGAGCAGTACTTC.

This chain joins TRBV10-3 and TRBJ2-7; weak D call: TRBD1 (6 bases). Trimming took 5 bases from V and 2 from J, leaving 16 bases between them. Germline CDR1 reads ENHRY; CDR2 reads SYGVKD. CDR3 length equals 15 residues. CDR3 sequence (DNA): TGTGCCATCAGTAAACCCGGGACAAGAACCTACGAGCAGTACTTC. Protein sequence: CAISKPGTRTYEQYF.

V and J are TRBV5-1 and TRBJ2-1, with D maybe TRBD2 (6 bases). The CDR3 is 14 amino acids. With 0 bases removed from V and 8 bases from J, the gap between germline ends came to 12 bases. Germline assignment: CDR1 SGHRS and CDR2 YFSETQ. CDR3 in amino acids: CASSLGLEIYEQFF. The CDR3 DNA sequence: TGCGCCAGCAGCTTGGGACTAGAGATCTATGAGCAGTTCTTC.

The chain uses TRBV27 and TRBJ2-2, with a weak D call TRBD2 (6 bases). Trimming cost V 4 bases and J 6 bases, with 15 bases left between them. The CDR3 is 15 residues long. Germline V lookup: CDR1 MNHEY, CDR2 SMNVEV (reference sequence). The CDR3 loop is CASSSLSGGAGELFF. The CDR3 coding sequence is TGTGCCAGCAGTTCGCTATCCGGGGGAGCCGGGGAGCTGTTTTTT.

V and J are TRBV5-4 and TRBJ1-6; no reliable D call. The CDR3 totals 17 residues. V dropped 0 bases and J dropped 0 bases, with 10 bases sitting between them. Per germline, CDR1 SGHNT and CDR2 YYREEE (reference sequence). The CDR3 here is CASSLDPTSSYNSPLHF. In DNA form, the CDR3 reads TGTGCCAGCAGCTTGGACCCCACGAGCTCCTATAATTCACCCCTCCACTTT.

In regard to this clone: The germline gene is not matched at one end of the junction; a read error may be the cause. The chain has TRBV28 and TRBJ2-1; D is unresolved. The CDR3 covers 11 residues. CDR1 is MDHEN, CDR2 SYDVKM, per germline. In DNA, the CDR3 is TGTGCCAGCAGTCGCTACGATGAGCAGTTCTTC. It is translated as CASSRYDEQFF. Supplemented by reference TRBV28 and TRBJ2-1, the full variable domain reads DVKVTQSSRYLVKRTGEKVFLECVQDMDHENMFWYRQDPGLGLRLIYFSYDVKMKEKGDIPEGYSVSREKKERFSLILESASTNQTSMYLCASSRYDEQFFGPGTRLTVL.

V usage is TRBV18 and J usage is TRBJ2-1; no reliable D call. The CDR3 is 12 residues long. Trimming removed 3 bases from V and 8 bases from J, with 8 bases in between. Per germline, CDR1 KGHSH and CDR2 LQKENI. Written as DNA, the CDR3 is TGTGCCAGCTCACCCCCGGGCTATGAGCAGTTCTTC. Residues: CASSPPGYEQFF.

The V and J genes are TRBV5-6 and TRBJ1-3, with D possibly matching TRBD1 (5 bases). Germline V gene data show CDR1 as SGHDT and CDR2 as YYEEEE. V was clipped by 1 base and J by 10 bases, with 12 bases between them. The CDR3 consists of 13 residues. The CDR3 region has the DNA TGTGCCAGCAGCTTGTATGCAGGGAGGACCATATATTTT. Translated: CASSLYAGRTIYF.

This clone was seen only once. The chain combines TRBV29-1 with TRBJ2-7; maybe TRBD2 (6 bases). The V gene lost 6 bases and the J gene lost 5 bases, with 8 bases spanning the gap. Germline V gives CDR1 SQVTM, CDR2 ANQGSEA. This CDR3 has 10 amino acids. The CDR3 bases are TGCAGCGTCGGGGGAGACGAGCAGTACTTC. This encodes CSVGGDEQYF.

The rearrangement links TRBV10-3 to TRBJ2-7; D is tentatively TRBD1 or TRBD2 (5 bases each). Trimming stripped 6 bases from V and 5 bases from J, with 23 bases between. In germline, CDR1 is ENHRY, CDR2 SYGVKD. The CDR3 contains 16 residues. CDR3 sequence reads: CAISGASLDSFHEQYF. The CDR3 coding sequence is TGTGCCATCAGCGGGGCCTCACTAGATTCGTTCCACGAGCAGTACTTC.